A selection of T cell receptor beta chains follows, all from one sample in a study of blood T cell repertoires in COVID-19. Here immunoSEQ multiplex PCR was the method, and the copy in TCRdb shows in-frame clones only, minus some. The data show fewer than 300,000 clones, 85% seen once. Sequenced sample: peripheral blood. All receptors derive from a human donor in a cohort sampled during active COVID-19. CDR3s include the opening cysteine and the closing phenylalanine or tryptophan. The D gene is left open where the match is weak. A row's size may be missing; if present it is once, few, many or a size class.

TGCGCCAGCAGCCAAGTCTCTGAAAAACTGTTTTTT	CASSQVSEKLFF	NA	TRBJ1-4	NA	TRBV4-1
TGTGCCAGCAAAGGGAGCGGGAGGGAGGGGTATGAGCAGTTCTTC	CASKGSGREGYEQFF	NA	TRBJ2-1	TRBD2	TRBV6-5
TGCAGTGCTAGTATTCGTAGCGGGAGCACAGATACGCAGTATTTT	CSASIRSGSTDTQYF	NA	TRBJ2-3	TRBD2	TRBV20-1
TGTGCCAGCAGTTGGGCTAGCGGTTACAATGAGCAGTTCTTC	CASSWASGYNEQFF	NA	TRBJ2-1	TRBD2	TRBV27
TGTGCCAGCAGCTTGAGTCATAGGAACACTGAAGCTTTCTTT	CASSLSHRNTEAFF	NA	TRBJ1-1	NA	TRBV7-3
TGTGCCAGCAGCCCCTCGGCAGGGCTTCTCTCTGGAAACACCATATATTTT	CASSPSAGLLSGNTIYF	NA	TRBJ1-3	NA	TRBV7-2
TGTGCCAGCAGTTACTTAGCCCCTCCTGAGCAGTTCTTC	CASSYLAPPEQFF	few	TRBJ2-1	NA	TRBV6-5
TGTGCCAGCACCTCCGGGGGGCCGAATGAAAAACTGTTTTTT	CASTSGGPNEKLFF	NA	TRBJ1-4	NA	TRBV28
TGTGCCAGCAGTTTATGGGCTAGCGGGGGCACAGATACGCAGTATTTT	CASSLWASGGTDTQYF	NA	TRBJ2-3	TRBD2	TRBV28
TGTGCCAGCACCGCGGGGGCGCTATTTGGCTACACCTTC	CASTAGALFGYTF	NA	TRBJ1-2	NA	TRBV28
TGTGCCACTGCCGCCGGGACTATCGGCAGTGAGCAGTTCTTC	CATAAGTIGSEQFF	NA	TRBJ2-1	TRBD2	TRBV27
TGTGCCAGCTCACATGCCAGGGATCAGCCCCAGCATTTT	CASSHARDQPQHF	NA	TRBJ1-5	NA	TRBV18
TGTGCCAGCAGTTCCTTGGACAGGGTCGGACTCGATGAAAAACTGTTTTTT	CASSSLDRVGLDEKLFF	NA	TRBJ1-4	TRBD1	TRBV6-2/TRBV6-3
TGTGCCAGCAGCTTCAACAGGGAGGGACAGCAGTTCTTC	CASSFNREGQQFF	NA	TRBJ2-1	NA	TRBV5-8
NA	CASRTFGSGATNEKLFF	NA	TRBJ1-4	NA	TRBV19
TGTGCCAGCAGCAAAGGTCCGGACAGGATCTCCTACGAGCAGTACTTC	CASSKGPDRISYEQYF	NA	TRBJ2-7	NA	TRBV21-1
TGTGCCAGCAGCCCCTCCAGGGAGGGCTCACCCCTCCACTTT	CASSPSREGSPLHF	NA	TRBJ1-6	NA	TRBV3-1/TRBV3-2
TGTGCCAGCAGTTTAGAAGGGAGCGGGAACTACAATGAGCAGTTCTTC	CASSLEGSGNYNEQFF	NA	TRBJ2-1	TRBD2	TRBV27
TGTGCCAGCAGCCCCCGGACTAGCGGGAGTCGCAATGAGCAGTTCTTC	CASSPRTSGSRNEQFF	few	TRBJ2-1	TRBD2	TRBV7-8
TGTGCCAGCAGCCGACGACAGTACACTGAAGCTTTCTTT	CASSRRQYTEAFF	NA	TRBJ1-1	NA	TRBV12-3/TRBV12-4
TGTGCCAGCTCACCACTGCCAGGGGGACGGCGAGAGACCCAGTACTTC	CASSPLPGGRRETQYF	NA	TRBJ2-5	TRBD1	TRBV18
TGTGCCAGCAGCTTAAGGGACAGGGCTAATCAGCCCCAGCATTTT	CASSLRDRANQPQHF	NA	TRBJ1-5	TRBD1	TRBV7-8
TGTGCCAGCAGCGCGGGCGCCCTTGAAAAACTGTTTTTT	CASSAGALEKLFF	few	TRBJ1-4	NA	TRBV3-1/TRBV3-2
TGTGCCATAAGTAAAAGGGGCGCCTATACAGATACGCAGTATTTT	CAISKRGAYTDTQYF	NA	TRBJ2-3	NA	TRBV19
TGTGCCAGCAGCCTCGGACTAGTAGAGACCCAGTACTTC	CASSLGLVETQYF	NA	TRBJ2-5	TRBD2	TRBV14
TGTGCCAGCAGCACCGGGACTAGCACGATCGGGGAGCTGTTTTTT	CASSTGTSTIGELFF	once	TRBJ2-2	TRBD2	TRBV5-4
TGTGCCAGCAGCGGGGACTCCACCTACAATGAGCAGTTCTTC	CASSGDSTYNEQFF	NA	TRBJ2-1	NA	TRBV9
TGTGCCAGCAGTTTATTAGCAGGGGAGAGGACCGGGGAGCTGTTTTTT	CASSLLAGERTGELFF	NA	TRBJ2-2	NA	TRBV28
TGCGCCAGCAGCTTGACTCTCAGGGACACTGAAGCTTTCTTT	CASSLTLRDTEAFF	NA	TRBJ1-1	NA	TRBV5-1
TGTGCCAGTAGACAGACCCTTCCCTTTGCGACGTCCTACAATGAGCAGTTCTTC	CASRQTLPFATSYNEQFF	once	TRBJ2-1	NA	TRBV19
TGTGCCAGCAGCTTAGGCGGACTCAATCAGCCCCAGCATTTT	CASSLGGLNQPQHF	once	TRBJ1-5	NA	TRBV13
TGCAGCGTTGTTAAAGGGGGCTCCGGCCAAGAGACCCAGTACTTC	CSVVKGGSGQETQYF	few	TRBJ2-5	TRBD1	TRBV29-1
TGTGCCAGTAGTAGTTGGCGGGAGGTCAATGAGCAGTTCTTC	CASSSWREVNEQFF	NA	TRBJ2-1	TRBD2	TRBV19
TGTGCCATCGGAGGCTGGGAGAATGAGCAGTTCTTC	CAIGGWENEQFF	NA	TRBJ2-1	NA	TRBV10-3
TGTGCCAGTATGGCCAGGGATGGAGCGGGAGGACTTAATGAGCAGTTCTTC	CASMARDGAGGLNEQFF	NA	TRBJ2-1	TRBD2	TRBV19
TGTGCCAGCAGCTCAGAGGAGGGTGGACAAGAGACCCAGTACTTC	CASSSEEGGQETQYF	NA	TRBJ2-5	NA	TRBV7-8
TGTGCCAGCAGCCTAGGGCGGTCGGCCAATGAGCAGTTCTTC	CASSLGRSANEQFF	NA	TRBJ2-1	NA	TRBV11-3
TGTGCCAGCAGCTTGGTCAGGAACACTGAAGCTTTCTTT	CASSLVRNTEAFF	few	TRBJ1-1	NA	TRBV5-4
TGCAGCGTTGCACGGGAGTTAGGCTACAATGAGCAGTTCTTC	CSVARELGYNEQFF	NA	TRBJ2-1	NA	TRBV29-1
TGCGCCAGCAGCCAAGATCGGACTAGCGGGACCTACGAGCAGTACTTC	CASSQDRTSGTYEQYF	NA	TRBJ2-7	TRBD2	TRBV4-3
TGTGCCAGCAGTGATTGGACAGAGGACTATGGCTACACCTTC	CASSDWTEDYGYTF	NA	TRBJ1-2	NA	TRBV2
TGCGCCAGCAGCTGGAGGACTAGCGTGGAGGAGACCCAGTACTTC	CASSWRTSVEETQYF	NA	TRBJ2-5	TRBD2	TRBV5-1
TGTGCCAGTATAATGGTAGGACTAGCGGGAACACACCGTAAAGTTTTGCAGTTCTTC	CASIMVGLAGTHRKVLQFF	NA	TRBJ2-1	TRBD2	TRBV19
TGTGCCAGCAGCGCACGTCGCGATCAGCCCCAGCATTTT	CASSARRDQPQHF	once	TRBJ1-5	NA	TRBV5-8
TGTGCCAGCAGCTTAGCACTAGCGGAACTCCATACGCAGTATTTT	CASSLALAELHTQYF	NA	TRBJ2-3	TRBD2	TRBV7-9
TGTGCCAGCACCGGACAGGGGAATTACGGCTACACCTTC	CASTGQGNYGYTF	NA	TRBJ1-2	TRBD1	TRBV7-9
TGTGCCAGCAGTTTATCGGGCCGGCGGTCAGGGTCGGTGAGCACTGAAGCTTTCTTT	CASSLSGRRSGSVSTEAFF	NA	TRBJ1-1	NA	TRBV27